These 21 T cell receptor beta chains were sequenced from one sample in a study of CD8 T cells in Susac syndrome. An input of about 0.45 to 1 ug of RNA was subjected to reverse transcription using random hexamers. TCRdb recomputed calls from the immunoSEQ multiplex PCR reads with MiXCR, one row per CDR3 protein. This table has some 180,000 distinct CDR3 sequences, less than 95% appearing once. The sample consisted of CD4+ T cells from PBMCs. These receptors were obtained from a human donor in good health.

The chain joins TRBV29-1 to TRBJ2-5, with 11 bases that match TRBD2. Germline CDR1 and CDR2: SQVTM and ANQGSEA. The trim removed 4 bases at V and 4 bases at J, leaving 2 bases unmatched. This CDR3 has 13 residues. For the CDR3, the DNA is TGCAGCGTTGCGACTAGCGGGATAGAGACCCAGTACTTC. Encoded protein: CSVATSGIETQYF.

The chain has TRBV28 and TRBJ1-1; the D is unclear. The CDR3 runs to 12 residues. Trimming cost V 10 bases and J 2 bases, with 11 bases left between them. Germline CDR1 MDHEN, CDR2 SYDVKM. CDR3 amino acids: CATGPPNTEAFF. CDR3 DNA: TGTGCCACCGGTCCGCCTAACACTGAAGCTTTCTTT.

This chain links TRBV7-9 with TRBJ1-5; D might be TRBD1 (5 bases). The CDR3 is 14 residues long. Trimming cost V 2 bases and J 4 bases, with 9 bases left between them. Germline V gives CDR1 SEHNR, CDR2 FQNEAQ (reference sequence). CDR3 protein: CASSLSRGNQPQHF. The CDR3 bases are TGTGCCAGCAGCTTAAGTAGGGGTAATCAGCCCCAGCATTTT.

The J gene is TRBJ2-7, the V gene TRBV2; D perhaps matches TRBD1 (5 bases). The CDR3 loop spans 12 amino acids. V was pared by 6 bases and J by 5 bases, with 11 bases between. Germline V gene data show CDR1 as SNHLY and CDR2 as FYNNEI. CDR3 bases: TGTGCCAGCAGCTTGGACACTAACGAGCAGTACTTC. Amino acid sequence: CASSLDTNEQYF.

The chain has TRBV4-1 and TRBJ2-5; D unclear. This CDR3 region has 15 residues. Germline V lookup: CDR1 MGHRA, CDR2 YSYEKL. V was shortened by 0 bases and J by 2 bases, with 10 bases between the two germline ends. The CDR3: CASSQDLVRQETQYF. In DNA, the CDR3 is TGCGCCAGCAGCCAAGATCTTGTCAGACAAGAGACCCAGTACTTC.

The CDR3 nucleotides are TGTGCCTGGAGTGTGAGGGCTAGCGGGAGTCGTCGCTACAATGAGCAGTTCTTC. Protein: CAWSVRASGSRRYNEQFF. V and J are TRBV30 and TRBJ2-1, with 10 bases identical to TRBD2. The CDR3 has 18 residues. The junction had 11 bases not matched to a gene; V was cut back by 0 bases and J by 3 bases. Germline V gene data show CDR1 as GTSNPN and CDR2 as SVGIG (reference sequence).

The V and J genes are TRBV29-1 and TRBJ2-3; D perhaps matches TRBD1 (5 bases). V lost 3 bases, J lost 3 bases, and 16 bases lay in between. Germline values: CDR1 SQVTM, CDR2 ANQGSEA. The CDR3 covers 15 residues. In DNA form, the CDR3 reads TGCAGCGTTGATAAAGGGGCGGCCGGGACAGATACGCAGTATTTT. Amino acid sequence: CSVDKGAAGTDTQYF.

This chain links TRBV19 with TRBJ1-2; TRBD1 is a possible D gene (6 bases). Trimming removed 4 bases at V and 3 bases at J, with 12 bases between. This CDR3 comprises 14 residues. CDR1 is LNHDA and CDR2 is SQIVND in the germline V gene (reference sequence). The CDR3 sequence: CASSTPGQHYGYTF. DNA for the CDR3: TGTGCCAGTAGTACACCCGGACAGCACTATGGCTACACCTTC.

The J gene is TRBJ2-5, the V gene TRBV5-1; D uncertain. The CDR3 has 11 residues. Germline V gene data show CDR1 as SGHRS and CDR2 as YFSETQ. V lost 5 bases and J lost 3, with 5 bases in between. The CDR3 coding sequence is TGCGCCAGCAGATATAAAGAGACCCAGTACTTC. Protein sequence: CASRYKETQYF.

The V and J genes are TRBV30 and TRBJ2-7; 8 positions agree with TRBD2. The V gene's germline CDR1 is GTSNPN and CDR2 SVGIG (reference sequence). V shed 4 bases, J shed 4 bases, and the junction held 15 bases outside the gene matches. This CDR3 spans 16 amino acids. The CDR3 is CAWKGTEAGVWYEQYF. CDR3 DNA: TGTGCCTGGAAGGGGACGGAAGCGGGAGTTTGGTACGAGCAGTACTTC.

The genes are TRBV29-1 and TRBJ2-2; 13 positions match TRBD2. Germline V CDR1 and CDR2: SQVTM, ANQGSEA. CDR3 length equals 14 residues. V lost 7 bases to trimming and J lost 5 bases; unmatched junction nucleotides: 4. CDR3 in amino acids: CSAGLAGNTGELFF. As DNA, the CDR3 is TGCAGCGCGGGACTAGCGGGAAATACCGGGGAGCTGTTTTTT.

This rearrangement joins TRBV3-1 to TRBJ2-1; no reliable D call. V was trimmed by 6 bases and J by 5 bases, leaving 14 bases between them. Germline values: CDR1 LGHDT, CDR2 YNNKEL (reference sequence). This CDR3 has 14 amino acids. CDR3 coding DNA: TGTGCCAGCAGTCCACGGACGTTTAACAATGAGCAGTTCTTC. It yields the protein CASSPRTFNNEQFF.

The chain is built from TRBV24-1 and TRBJ2-2, with D possibly being TRBD2 (5 bases). V was shortened by 2 bases and J by 5 bases, with 11 bases between the two germline ends. There are 15 residues in the CDR3. Germline V gene sequence: CDR1 KGHDR, CDR2 SFDVKD. The CDR3 sequence is CATSDSLLVTGELFF. The CDR3 DNA sequence: TGTGCCACCAGTGATTCCTTACTAGTAACCGGGGAGCTGTTTTTT.

This clonotype was counted only a few times. V gene TRBV7-3 combines with J gene TRBJ2-2; D unresolved. V dropped 5 bases and J dropped 3 bases, with 10 bases sitting between them. The CDR3 contains 14 residues. Looked up from germline, CDR1 is SGHTA and CDR2 is FQGTGA. CDR3 protein: CASSPGRHTGELFF. The CDR3 nucleotides read TGTGCCAGCAGCCCGGGCCGACACACCGGGGAGCTGTTTTTT.

Here the CDR3 reads CASSAYRGGYTF. Here the CDR3 DNA reads TGTGCCAGCAGCGCGTACAGGGGTGGCTACACCTTC. This chain joins TRBV11-2 and TRBJ1-2; 7 bases are shared with TRBD1. Germline V gives CDR1 SGHAT, CDR2 FQNNGV. This CDR3 is 12 amino acids long. The V segment lost 5 bases and the J segment 7 bases; nucleotides outside the gene matches: 4. Complete variable domain (other parts from reference TRBV11-2 and TRBJ1-2): EAGVAQSPRYKIIEKRQSVAFWCNPISGHATLYWYQQILGQGPKLLIQFQNNGVVDDSQLPKDRFSAERLKGVDSTLKIQPAKLEDSAVYLCASSAYRGGYTFGSGTRLTVV.

The rearrangement joins TRBV3-1 to TRBJ1-2, with D maybe TRBD1 (5 bases). V shed 0 bases and J shed 0 bases, with 8 bases lying between them. The CDR3 runs to 15 residues. CDR1 is LGHDT and CDR2 is YNNKEL in the germline V gene (reference sequence). The CDR3 spells CASSQDARANYGYTF. The CDR3 DNA sequence: TGTGCCAGCAGCCAAGATGCCAGGGCTAACTATGGCTACACCTTC.

CDR3 region: CSAREVRLAGSSYNEQFF. CDR3 DNA sequence: TGCAGTGCTAGAGAGGTCCGCCTAGCCGGTAGCTCCTACAATGAGCAGTTCTTC. The chain recombines TRBV20-1 with TRBJ2-1; D might be TRBD2 (5 bases). Trimming removed 0 bases from V and 0 bases from J, with 18 bases in between. The CDR3 loop spans 18 amino acids. Per the germline V gene, CDR1 is DFQATT and CDR2 is SNEGSKA (reference sequence).

This rearrangement joins TRBV2 to TRBJ1-3; 7 bases are shared with TRBD1. This CDR3 region has 15 residues. Germline V lookup: CDR1 SNHLY, CDR2 FYNNEI. Unmatched junction bases numbered 5, after V lost 6 bases and J lost 0 bases. Written as DNA, the CDR3 is TGTGCCAGCAGCAGGACAGGCGGCTCTGGAAACACCATATATTTT. Residues: CASSRTGGSGNTIYF.

This sequence joins TRBV29-1 and TRBJ2-1, with TRBD2 matching 8 bases. This CDR3 comprises 15 residues. V lost 5 bases to trimming and J lost 0 bases; unmatched junction nucleotides: 6. Germline V gives CDR1 SQVTM, CDR2 ANQGSEA. For the CDR3, the DNA is TGCAGCGTTTTCCGGGAGGGCCCCTCCTACAATGAGCAGTTCTTC. Translation: CSVFREGPSYNEQFF.

This chain joins TRBV18 and TRBJ1-5; D ambiguous. Trimming removed 7 bases from V and 5 bases from J, with 18 bases in between. Germline lookup yields CDR1 KGHSH and CDR2 LQKENI. This CDR3 comprises 15 residues. The CDR3 bases are TGTGCCAGCTGCTCCTCGAGGGCTCTGGATCAGCCCCAGCATTTT. Translation gives CASCSSRALDQPQHF. The full variable domain, completed using reference TRBV18 and TRBJ1-5, is NAGVMQNPRHLVRRRGQEARLRCSPMKGHSHVYWYRQLPEEGLKFMVYLQKENIIDESGMPKERFSAEFPKEGPSILRIQQVVRGDSAAYFCASCSSRALDQPQHFGDGTRLSIL.

This chain uses TRBV5-1 with TRBJ2-3; D not resolved. The germline V gene encodes CDR1 SGHRS and CDR2 YFSETQ. CDR3 length: 14 amino acids. The V and J ends lost 0 bases and 4 bases respectively, with 9 bases between them. In nucleotides, the CDR3 is TGCGCCAGCAGCTTGGCTTCTCCGGCAGATACGCAGTATTTT. It specifies CASSLASPADTQYF.